This T cell receptor beta chain was identified in a study of cytomegalovirus exposure and HLA in healthy donors (dated by TCRdb to 2017 to 2019). Regarding the research as a whole: According to an earlier analysis of 550 to 700 of the donors, 150 million to 200 million T cells yielded some 110 million unique TCR beta sequences and 276 Gb of sequence data. An early release that covered fewer than 800 HLA-typed donors contained around 300 gigabases of sequencing data and roughly 84 million unique TCR sequences. Among the roughly 400 genotyped donors, approximately 77% belonged to the genetic ancestry cluster associated with self-reported Caucasian donors. The study aimed to test whether signatures of past pathogen exposure could be identified by cataloging public T cell receptors. The study profiled the T cell repertoires of 500 to 800 subjects by immunosequencing and related them to cytomegalovirus serostatus. Along with the approximately 700-subject first cohort, a separate validation cohort of roughly 110 different subjects was used. To predict cytomegalovirus infection status, the study combined high-throughput TCR immunosequencing, statistical association of individual TCRs with disease status, and machine learning. To study patterns of TCR occurrence, a later analysis re-analyzed previously published TCR beta repertoires from 650 to 750 donors and added high-resolution HLA genotyping. In the later analysis, no new phenotypic data were used to find candidate immune exposures; instead, reliance was placed on TCR beta sequences and their occurrence across donors. An earlier analysis of about 600 of the donors used high-throughput TCR beta sequencing to judge whether each TCR beta V gene segment behaved as functional or pseudogenic. Alongside the repertoire data, information on donor age, sex, ethnicity and CMV serostatus was compiled. Genome-wide SNP genotypes for about 65% of the 666 donors were used in a later genetic analysis, which treated that subset as a discovery cohort. All discovery cohort repertoires had been generated using a single sequencing platform. HLA typing covered class I and class II loci at four-digit resolution. The number of typed donors differed by locus: 629-630 for A, B, C, DRB1 and DQB1; some 540 for DQA1; fewer than 610 for DPA1; and some 430 for DPB1. Several DR-DQ haplotypes were treated as single units for association and clustering because of strong linkage in the cohort. On average, around 200,000 unique TCR beta nucleotide sequences were sequenced per donor among more than 350 genotyped donors of the cohort, with roughly 18% of those sequences being non-productive.

From the germline V gene, CDR1 is MNHEY and CDR2 is SVGAGI. The junction carries 9 bases between V and J, which are trimmed by 2 bases and 2 bases respectively. Reading from cysteine to phenylalanine, the CDR3 counts 14 amino acids. Solely the CDR3 DNA is kept, with 42 bases framed from the first base. Preparation of the library involved the immunoSEQ multiplex PCR assay. The multiplex PCR relied on a mix of 60 forward primers for TCR Vbeta segments and 13 reverse primers for TCR Jbeta segments. The CDR3 region of rearranged TCR beta genes was amplified from genomic DNA with a multiplex PCR assay. The amplified TCR beta libraries were sequenced on the Illumina HiSeq System as 87-base-pair reads. Regarding the original processing steps: In a later analysis, tens of millions of unique TCR beta chains were counted across the roughly 610 repertoires, and approximately 11 million of these chains were shared by at least two donors. To remove PCR and sequencing errors, raw reads were error-corrected and collapsed into unique sequences using a nearest-neighbor algorithm that merged closely related sequences. V, D and J gene segments were assigned by aligning CDR3 sequences to IMGT reference sequences. For a sequence to be retained, a match of at least six nucleotides was required to both a V gene segment and a J gene segment. A rearrangement was called productive if the CDR3 had no stop codons and remained in frame with V and J, and every other rearrangement was called non-productive. Following IMGT convention, CDR3 was defined as the stretch from the second conserved V-encoded cysteine to the conserved J-encoded phenylalanine. In an earlier analysis of just under 600 of the donors, sequences lacking an unambiguous match to a single V gene segment were excluded. In an earlier analysis of almost 600 of the donors, a V segment was called functional when productive rearrangements were above 56.7%, and segregating when the standard deviation between donors exceeded 5%. A statistical classification framework was built for diagnosing cytomegalovirus status from the catalog of TCR beta chain sequences. A later analysis assigned V and J genes by comparing TCR nucleotide sequences with IMGT/GENE-DB human TR gene sequences. In a later analysis, CDR3 sequences and most-parsimonious VDJ recombination scenarios were assigned using the TCRdist pipeline. In a later analysis, each TCR beta chain was defined by its CDR3 amino acid sequence together with its V-gene family, and reads lacking a unique V-gene family were excluded. In a later analysis, around 600 highly shared, low-generation-probability nucleotide sequences were removed to address suspected cross-contamination and a sequencing artifact. In a later analysis, a clonal expansion index was calculated for each public chain from normalized within-repertoire ranks of inferred template counts. A later analysis computed generation probabilities with a VDJ recombination model fitted to out-of-frame rearrangements, and checked the results against IGoR. A later analysis scored TCR-TCR, TCR-HLA and TCR-CMV co-occurrence with hypergeometric tests, applying a repertoire-size bias correction to TCR pairs. A later analysis estimated false discovery rates by permuting HLA or CMV assignments 20 times. In a later analysis, co-occurring TCRs were grouped using DBSCAN, with TCRdist sequence similarity added in when clustering inside HLA-allele-positive subsets. For co-occurrence clustering, repertoires with fewer than 30,000 or more than 120,000 public chains were excluded, along with roughly 5 repertoires with anomalous nucleotide sharing. Sourced from immuneACCESS, this table was stored by TCRdb with only in-frame sequences that have V and J called. A share of the clones is absent; for the studies checked, an unresolved V gene accounts for under half, and the remainder has no known explanation. D and trimming come from the DNA, and the V and J calls and clone size come from that table. This sample's table carries tens of thousands of clones. The ten top clones hold more than 20% of the sample.

Overall results and qualifications from the work: In a later analysis, HLA-associated TCR beta chains were found to be more clonally expanded and to have lower generation probabilities than equally common non-associated chains. According to a later analysis, most CMV-associated TCR beta chains appeared to be HLA-restricted, and the HLA associations seemed to be driven largely by CMV exposure. An earlier analysis of approximately 540 of the donors showed that most TCR beta V segments appeared in productive rearrangements either about 87% or about 30% of the time, which broadly matched IMGT annotations. According to a later analysis, TCR association rates differed among HLA loci, with DRB1 alleles showing the most associated TCRs and HLA-C alleles showing the fewest. Only TCR beta chains were sequenced in this cohort, and the absence of alpha or paired-chain data limited detectable features. Because counts were too low, about 18 rarely observed V segments, including chromosome 9 orphons, were left out of the earlier analysis of 587 of the donors. Correlated functional status among segregating V segments might be attributable to linkage disequilibrium, but an unknown experimental factor could not be ruled out. A total of some 180 TCR beta chains were listed by the study as associated with cytomegalovirus. When HLA alleles, especially DR and DQ, strongly co-occurred, attributing TCR associations to individual alleles was difficult. A later genetic analysis reported fewer N-insertions in productive TCRs among donors in an Asian-associated ancestry cluster than the roughly 720-donor mean. HLA typing was unavailable for some donors at each locus, so association tests used only the typed subset. The only immune exposure information available for the cohort was CMV serostatus. In a later analysis, 15,000 to 20,000 TCR beta sequences were associated with specific HLA alleles at a false discovery rate of 0.05. A cluster of highly shared sequence variants was judged likely to represent a technical artifact of the sequencing pipeline. Some IMGT-functional V segments, including TRBV6-2 and TRBV6-3, could not be distinguished by the 87-base-pair reads and were therefore excluded. A further reported finding was that TCR beta sequences accurately predicted the HLA-A and HLA-B alleles for most subjects in the first cohort. The authors suggested that the approach could potentially be extended to other disease states and immunological phenotypes. The presence/absence analyses assumed that sequencing depth was roughly uniform across donors, and that assumption may not be true. According to a later analysis, parvovirus B19, influenza, CMV and Epstein-Barr virus appeared linked to several top co-occurrence clusters. A later genetic analysis associated a missense DCLRE1C variant with V-gene and J-gene trimming of TCR beta chains, and an independent cohort replicated the association. Most TCR sequences were observed very rarely across donors, whereas some public TCRs were present in many individuals. In vitro tests confirmed that a few of the cytomegalovirus-associated TCR beta chains recognize cytomegalovirus antigens. In both the original and validation cohorts, the classifier was reported to diagnose cytomegalovirus status with high specificity and sensitivity.

In total, around 600 healthy bone marrow donors made up the cohort. At the time of sampling, every cohort member was nominally healthy, though immune exposures that went unrecorded were likely present. The donor tested CMV seropositive, placing the donor among the 289 seropositive members of the cohort. Each donor provided a peripheral blood sample, and peripheral blood mononuclear cells were used for TCR beta sequencing. The Qiagen DNeasy Blood Extraction Kit was used to extract genomic DNA from the blood cell samples. Worth noting for this clone: There is no known antigen for this receptor.

The sequence was collected from a man aged 55-75 years in good health and CMV-seropositive. Sequencing was carried out using PBMCs. The rearrangement joined TRBV6-5 to TRBJ1-2, with the D gene not confidently named. The nucleotides read TGTGCCAGCAGTTACCGGGGTCGGAACTATGGCTACACCTTC. This yields the protein CASSYRGRNYGYTF.